This T cell receptor beta chain was profiled in a study of T cell repertoires in cytomegalovirus infection. One entry per CDR3 protein results from TCRdb running MiXCR on the reads. The profile shows hundreds of thousands of distinct CDR3 sequences, about 33% of them singletons. This clonotype has only a few counts. No antigen is known for it. Trimming stripped 1 base from V and 11 bases from J, with 14 bases between. The CDR3 is 13 amino acids. Germline values: CDR1 SGHVS, CDR2 FNYEAQ. The rearrangement uses TRBV7-6 and TRBJ1-1, with D perhaps TRBD1 (5 bases). Sequenced here: cultured PBMCs, sampled from culture after CMV antigen stimulation. The TCR was taken from a human donor in good health (CMV status not recorded). Some clones in this sample may be carry-over from other donors' samples. The CDR3 region is CASSLELEGDAFF. The DNA of the CDR3 is TGTGCCAGCAGCTTAGAATTAGAAGGGGACGCTTTCTTT. Full variable domain (outside the CDR3, taken from reference TRBV7-6 and TRBJ1-1): GAGVSQSPRYKVTKRGQDVALRCDPISGHVSLYWYRQALGQGPEFLTYFNYEAQQDKSGLPNDRFSAERPEGSISTLTIQRTEQRDSAMYRCASSLELEGDAFFGQGTRLTVV.